This T cell receptor beta chain originates from a study of cytomegalovirus exposure and HLA in healthy donors. As for the study in general: A preliminary data release comprised roughly 80 million unique TCRs obtained from HLA-typed donors.

Details on this clone: Antigen unknown.

The PCR made use of 60 Vbeta and 13 Jbeta primers. Authors' processing steps: Approximately 83 million unique TCR beta chains, some 11 million shared, were counted in a later analysis. Sequenced by immunoSEQ multiplex PCR; TCRdb stores in-frame clones only, minus some. The V and J calls and the clone size are those of that table, but D and trimming were determined from the DNA. Among more than 95,000 clones listed, about 83% were seen once. General study findings and limits: A missense variant in DCLRE1C was later tied to TCR beta V- and J-gene trimming. Cytomegalovirus status, reportedly, was diagnosed with high specificity and sensitivity by the classifier.

The germline V gene encodes CDR1 GTSNPN and CDR2 SVGIG (reference sequence). The CDR3 sequence is 14 residues long. Trimming cost V 4 bases and J 5 bases, with 16 bases left between them. The gene calls are TRBV30 and TRBJ2-3; tentatively, D is TRBD2 (6 bases). The TCR comes from a man aged 18 to 29 in good health and CMV-seronegative. Input material: PBMCs. The CDR3 nucleotides are TGTGCCTGGAATCGCGGAACCGGGGGAGATACGCAGTATTTT. Its protein product is CAWNRGTGGDTQYF.